This T cell receptor (beta chain) was captured in a study of cytomegalovirus exposure and HLA in healthy donors. This CDR3 has 14 residues. V was pared by 6 bases and J by 12 bases, with 23 bases between. Germline V gene sequence: CDR1 KGHSH, CDR2 LQKENI. The study ran its PCR with 60 Vbeta and 13 Jbeta primers. The data were produced by immunoSEQ multiplex PCR, yet TCRdb's version contains in-frame clones alone and is incomplete. The data contain about 170,000 clones, 80% to 85% of them singletons. Sequences were obtained from PBMCs. This receptor was taken from a boy aged 2 to 10 in good health and CMV-seronegative. The chain combines TRBV18 with TRBJ1-2; D is uncertain. The CDR3 region has the DNA TGTGCCAGCTCTTCATCTCGCGGCGATTTCGTCCACACCTTC. Translated, it gives CASSSSRGDFVHTF.